A selection of T cell receptor beta chains follows, all from one sample in a study of PD-1 blockade in classical Hodgkin lymphoma. The method was immunoSEQ multiplex PCR; TCRdb's version includes in-frame clones alone and lacks a portion of them. The data show tens of thousands of clones, 92% seen once. This material consisted of CD4+ T cells from blood, taken before the fourth cycle of nivolumab. The source is a human donor with classical Hodgkin lymphoma. Each CDR3 is given with its conserved first and last residue. A D gene is named only where the DNA matches it firmly. Some rows have no size entry. The others give once, few or many, or a class for an expanded clone.

size	J	D	V	CDR3	DNA
NA	TRBJ1-5	NA	TRBV7-2	CASSLTGDSNQPQHF	TGTGCCAGCAGCTTGACAGGCGATAGCAATCAGCCCCAGCATTTT
NA	TRBJ1-1	NA	TRBV5-1	CASSKWTNTEAFF	TGCGCCAGCAGCAAATGGACGAACACTGAAGCTTTCTTT
NA	TRBJ1-5	NA	TRBV27	CASRGWGAGVDRPNQPQHF	TGTGCCAGCAGGGGATGGGGGGCAGGGGTGGATAGGCCGAATCAGCCCCAGCATTTT
NA	TRBJ2-7	NA	TRBV6-5	CASSYSTVSYEQYF	TGTGCCAGCAGTTACTCGACAGTCTCCTACGAGCAGTACTTC
NA	TRBJ2-3	NA	TRBV19	CASTNSTDTQYF	TGTGCCAGTACGAATAGCACAGATACGCAGTATTTT
NA	TRBJ2-7	TRBD2	TRBV6-1	CASSGDLAGGDEQYF	TGTGCCAGCAGTGGGGACCTAGCGGGGGGGGACGAGCAGTACTTC
NA	TRBJ1-3	NA	TRBV4-1	CASSHRRGGNTIYF	TGCGCCAGCAGCCACCGCCGGGGGGGAAACACCATATATTTT
NA	TRBJ2-1	NA	TRBV4-1	CASSQDVRRDSGNEQFF	TGCGCCAGCAGCCAAGACGTTAGGAGGGATAGTGGGAATGAGCAGTTCTTC
NA	TRBJ2-3	NA	TRBV11-1	CASSRRRGGLFTDTQYF	TGTGCCAGCAGCCGCAGGCGGGGCGGCCTCTTCACAGATACGCAGTATTTT
NA	TRBJ2-5	TRBD2	TRBV6-6	CASSYSITSEGETQYF	TGTGCCAGCAGTTACTCGATCACTAGCGAAGGAGAGACCCAGTACTTC
NA	TRBJ1-6	NA	TRBV15	CATSRGAANSPLHF	TGTGCCACCAGCAGAGGGGCAGCTAATTCACCCCTCCACTTT
NA	TRBJ2-7	TRBD1	TRBV5-1	CASSGGQRSREQYF	TGCGCCAGCAGCGGGGGACAGCGATCTCGCGAGCAGTACTTC
NA	TRBJ2-7	TRBD2	TRBV19	CASSIGDYQDEQYF	TGTGCCAGTAGTATTGGGGACTATCAAGACGAGCAGTACTTC
NA	TRBJ1-1	NA	TRBV19	CASTPTDYTEAFF	TGTGCCAGTACCCCGACAGACTACACTGAAGCTTTCTTT
once	TRBJ2-7	TRBD2	TRBV12-5	CASGLRGGNLSYEQYF	TGTGCTAGTGGTTTGCGCGGGGGAAATTTGTCCTACGAGCAGTACTTC
NA	TRBJ1-5	NA	TRBV7-8	CASSLGTTGYSNQPQHF	TGTGCCAGCAGCTTAGGGACGACAGGCTATAGCAATCAGCCCCAGCATTTT
few	TRBJ1-1	TRBD1	TRBV30	CAWSYLTGAGAFF	TGTGCCTGGAGTTACTTAACAGGGGCGGGAGCTTTCTTT
NA	TRBJ2-1	TRBD2	TRBV30	CAWSALVGGGYNEQFF	TGTGCCTGGAGTGCGCTTGTGGGCGGGGGTTACAATGAGCAGTTCTTC
NA	TRBJ1-5	NA	TRBV28	CASRDTNQPQHF	TGTGCCAGCCGGGACACCAATCAGCCCCAGCATTTT
NA	TRBJ2-7	NA	TRBV27	CASSLLVRGSSYEQYF	TGTGCCAGCAGTTTACTTGTGAGGGGTAGCTCCTACGAGCAGTACTTC
NA	TRBJ2-7	TRBD1	TRBV9	CASSVGQGGYEQYF	TGTGCCAGCAGCGTAGGACAGGGCGGCTACGAGCAGTACTTC
NA	TRBJ2-5	TRBD2	TRBV5-1	CASSPRTGGGETQYF	TGCGCCAGCAGCCCCCGGACGGGCGGGGGGGAGACCCAGTACTTC
NA	TRBJ2-5	NA	TRBV29-1	CSVGRVGETQYF	TGCAGCGTCGGTCGGGTAGGAGAGACCCAGTACTTC
NA	TRBJ2-2	NA	TRBV5-6	CASSLFDRELFF	TGTGCCAGCAGCTTGTTTGACCGGGAGCTGTTTTTT
NA	TRBJ2-1	NA	TRBV28	CASTPGIYNEQFF	TGTGCCAGCACCCCGGGGATATACAATGAGCAGTTCTTC
NA	TRBJ1-1	NA	TRBV5-6	CASSLVGSLRGEAFF	TGTGCCAGCAGCTTGGTCGGCAGTCTTAGAGGGGAAGCTTTCTTT
NA	TRBJ2-1	TRBD2	TRBV10-3	CAISDLAGASNEQFF	TGTGCCATCAGTGATCTAGCGGGAGCCTCGAATGAGCAGTTCTTC
NA	TRBJ1-3	NA	TRBV5-1	CASSRGRDRLSGNTIYF	TGCGCCAGCAGCCGGGGTCGAGACAGGCTCTCTGGAAACACCATATATTTT
NA	TRBJ1-2	NA	TRBV28	CASSFRTKFYGYTF	TGTGCCAGCAGTTTCAGGACAAAATTTTATGGCTACACCTTC
NA	TRBJ2-7	TRBD2	TRBV7-8	CASSPVRTRGEQYF	TGTGCCAGCAGCCCCGTAAGGACTAGGGGCGAGCAGTACTTC
NA	TRBJ1-5	NA	TRBV28	CASSLGTIRGNQPQHF	TGTGCCAGCAGTTTAGGCACAATCAGGGGTAATCAGCCCCAGCATTTT
once	TRBJ2-7	TRBD2	TRBV10-2	CASRGLAGSSYEQYF	TGCGCCAGCAGGGGACTAGCGGGCAGCTCCTACGAGCAGTACTTC
NA	TRBJ1-4	NA	TRBV20-1	CSAMEEKLFF	TGCAGTGCCATGGAAGAAAAACTGTTTTTT
NA	TRBJ2-2	TRBD2	TRBV30	CAWSLILAGGNTGELFF	TGTGCCTGGAGTTTAATCCTAGCGGGGGGAAACACCGGGGAGCTGTTTTTT
once	TRBJ2-3	NA	TRBV29-1	CSVGGPGVVTDTQYF	TGCAGCGTTGGGGGCCCGGGGGTAGTCACAGATACGCAGTATTTT
NA	TRBJ1-5	TRBD1	TRBV18	CASSPQQTGAPQHF	TGTGCCAGCTCACCACAACAGACAGGGGCGCCCCAGCATTTT
NA	TRBJ2-1	TRBD2	TRBV10-3	CATRTSGVYNEQFF	TGTGCCACACGGACTAGCGGGGTGTACAATGAGCAGTTCTTC
NA	TRBJ2-3	NA	TRBV18	CASSPVQGRRFSDTQYF	TGTGCCAGCTCACCGGTTCAGGGCCGTCGATTTTCAGATACGCAGTATTTT